These 25 T cell receptor beta chains came from one sample sequenced in a study of PD-1 and CTLA-4 blockade in melanoma. Method: immunoSEQ multiplex PCR; TCRdb's copy keeps in-frame clones and lacks some. The sample shows tens of thousands of clones, about 87% of them seen only once. Material: CD8+ T cells from peripheral blood, obtained before anti-PD-1 treatment. The receptors shown here come from a human donor with melanoma.

The chain recombines TRBV7-8 with TRBJ1-1; D call uncertain. This CDR3 comprises 16 residues. The germline CDR1 and CDR2 sequences are SGHVS and FQNEAQ. Trimming took 1 base from V and 7 from J, leaving 19 bases between them. The CDR3 sequence: CASSLGIGSFFVEAFF. CDR3 DNA sequence: TGTGCCAGCAGCTTAGGTATCGGCTCCTTCTTTGTTGAAGCTTTCTTT.

CDR3 protein: CASSPSRDSPLHF. In DNA form, the CDR3 reads TGTGCCAGCAGCCCGAGCAGAGATTCACCCCTCCACTTT. The rearrangement links TRBV3-1 (or the pseudogene TRBV3-2) to TRBJ1-6; D not resolved. The CDR3 runs 13 residues. Germline assignment: CDR1 LGHDT and CDR2 YNNKEL (reference sequence). Trimming cost V 4 bases and J 8 bases, with 9 bases left between them.

V is TRBV7-6 and J is TRBJ1-6; perhaps TRBD1 as D (6 bases). The CDR3 contains 13 residues. CDR1 is SGHVS and CDR2 is FNYEAQ in the germline V gene. V lost 0 bases, J lost 10 bases, and 7 bases lay in between. This CDR3 is CASSLAGGSPLHF. DNA for the CDR3: TGTGCCAGCAGCTTAGCTGGGGGCTCACCCCTCCACTTT.

Here the CDR3 DNA reads TGTGCCAGCAGTTACGGTGGATCTAACTATGGCTACACCTTC. This codes for CASSYGGSNYGYTF. The rearrangement links TRBV6-5 to TRBJ1-2, with D uncertain. The V and J ends lost 2 bases and 0 bases respectively, with 7 bases between them. This CDR3 has 14 residues. Germline lookup yields CDR1 MNHEY and CDR2 SVGAGI.

The table lists this clone with a count of one. J is TRBJ1-2 and V is TRBV12-3 or TRBV12-4; possible D gene TRBD1, 6 bases. Between the trimmed V and J ends, which lost 10 bases and 6 bases, there was a span of 12 bases. The CDR3 totals 11 residues. CDR3 amino acids: CATPEGDGYTF. DNA for the CDR3: TGTGCCACCCCGGAGGGGGATGGCTACACCTTC.

The rearrangement links TRBV3-1 (or the pseudogene TRBV3-2) to TRBJ2-2, with 7 bases identical to TRBD2. V shed 4 bases, J shed 1 base, and the junction held 18 bases outside the gene matches. From germline, CDR1 is LGHDT and CDR2 YNNKEL (reference sequence). This CDR3 region has 20 residues. CDR3: CASSLIGGSQSTLNTGELFF. The CDR3 bases are TGTGCCAGCAGCCTCATCGGGGGGTCCCAATCTACATTGAACACCGGGGAGCTGTTTTTT.

The chain carries TRBV7-8 and TRBJ2-5; D is ambiguous. The germline CDR1 and CDR2 sequences are SGHVS and FQNEAQ. V was pared by 4 bases and J by 4 bases, with 13 bases between. The CDR3 length is 14 residues. In DNA, the CDR3 is TGTGCCAGCAGCTGGGAATTCCAGGTAGAGACCCAGTACTTC. It encodes CASSWEFQVETQYF.

The genes are TRBV2 and TRBJ1-1; 7 bases align to TRBD1. Germline-derived CDR1 and CDR2 are SNHLY and FYNNEI. With V trimmed by 7 bases and J by 5 bases, 10 bases remained unmatched. This CDR3 contains 14 residues. CDR3 in amino acids: CASNVDRERTEAFF. CDR3 nucleotide sequence: TGTGCCAGCAATGTCGACAGGGAAAGGACTGAAGCTTTCTTT. The full variable domain, its missing parts supplied by reference TRBV2 and TRBJ1-1, is EPEVTQTPSHQVTQMGQEVILRCVPISNHLYFYWYRQILGQKVEFLVSFYNNEISEKSEIFDDQFSVERPDGSNFTLKIRSTKLEDSAMYFCASNVDRERTEAFFGQGTRLTVV.

This chain links TRBV12-3 or TRBV12-4 with TRBJ2-1; no clear D. V was pared by 0 bases and J by 7 bases, with 4 bases between. The CDR3 covers 12 residues. The CDR3 sequence is CASSLARNEQFF. CDR3 coding DNA: TGTGCCAGCAGTTTAGCGAGGAATGAGCAGTTCTTC.

This chain joins TRBV7-2 and TRBJ1-6, with D uncertain. This CDR3 contains 12 residues. The ends were cut back, 4 bases at V and 10 bases at J, with 8 bases in the middle. CDR1 SGHTA and CDR2 FQGNSA come from the germline V gene. CDR3 DNA: TGTGCCAGCAGCTCTCCCGGCTCACCCCTCCACTTT. Translated: CASSSPGSPLHF. The whole variable domain, filled in from reference TRBV7-2 and TRBJ1-6, reads GAGVSQSPSNKVTEKGKDVELRCDPISGHTALYWYRQSLGQGLEFLIYFQGNSAPDKSGLPSDRFSAERTGGSVSTLTIQRTQQEDSAVYLCASSSPGSPLHFGNGTRLTVT.

The chain has TRBV9 and TRBJ2-1; 10 bases agree with TRBD2. V dropped 2 bases and J dropped 9; count of bases not matched to a gene: 5. Germline V lookup: CDR1 SGDLS, CDR2 YYNGEE. The CDR3 has 14 residues. The CDR3 loop is CASSVSGGASEQFF. The CDR3 region has the DNA TGTGCCAGCAGCGTCAGCGGGGGGGCAAGTGAGCAGTTCTTC.

This chain uses TRBV5-1 with TRBJ2-5; 7 positions match TRBD2. Per germline, CDR1 SGHRS and CDR2 YFSETQ. The CDR3 length is 12 residues. J lost 4 bases, V lost 5 bases, and 2 bases had no gene match. For the CDR3, the DNA is TGCGCCAGCAGTTGGGGGGGAGAGACCCAGTACTTC. Residues: CASSWGGETQYF. The variable domain in full, with the rest retrieved from reference TRBV5-1 and TRBJ2-5, is KAGVTQTPRYLIKTRGQQVTLSCSPISGHRSVSWYQQTPGQGLQFLFEYFSETQRNKGNFPGRFSGRQFSNSRSEMNVSTLELGDSALYLCASSWGGETQYFGPGTRLLVL.

CDR3 coding DNA: TGTGCCAGCAGCCCAGGAGGGGAAGGTTACACTGAAGCTTTCTTT. This translates into CASSPGGEGYTEAFF. This chain links TRBV9 with TRBJ1-1; tentatively, D is TRBD1 (5 bases). Germline V gene data show CDR1 as SGDLS and CDR2 as YYNGEE. The CDR3 is made up of 15 amino acids. Trimming cost V 4 bases and J 3 bases, with 16 bases left between them.

The chain joins TRBV12-3 or TRBV12-4 to TRBJ1-1; no clear D gene. The CDR3 length is 13 residues. V was trimmed by 4 bases and J by 2 bases, leaving 8 bases between them. CDR3 nucleotide sequence: TGTGCCAGCAGTTCTGTACACAACACTGAAGCTTTCTTT. Translating gives CASSSVHNTEAFF.

The chain is built from TRBV2 and TRBJ1-2, with 12 bases fitting TRBD1. The CDR3 sequence is 15 residues long. V lost 0 bases, J lost 8 bases, and 4 bases stayed unmatched. In germline, CDR1 is SNHLY, CDR2 FYNNEI. CDR3 residues: CASSEAGQGAAGYTF. In DNA, the CDR3 is TGTGCCAGCAGTGAAGCGGGACAGGGGGCGGCCGGCTACACCTTC. Looking up the rest from reference TRBV2 and TRBJ1-2 gives the full variable domain: EPEVTQTPSHQVTQMGQEVILRCVPISNHLYFYWYRQILGQKVEFLVSFYNNEISEKSEIFDDQFSVERPDGSNFTLKIRSTKLEDSAMYFCASSEAGQGAAGYTFGSGTRLTVV.

The chain has TRBV5-8 and TRBJ2-7, with D possibly called TRBD1 or TRBD2 (6 bases each). The germline V gene has CDR1 SGHTS and CDR2 YDEGEE. V gave up 4 bases and J gave up 2 bases, with 10 bases separating them. This CDR3 comprises 13 residues. The chain's CDR3 is CASSRGPPYEQYF. In nucleotides, the CDR3 is TGTGCCAGCAGCCGGGGGCCCCCCTACGAGCAGTACTTC.

The chain uses TRBV12-5 and TRBJ2-1; D is ambiguous. V was trimmed by 0 bases and J by 4 bases, leaving 7 bases between them. The CDR3 has 14 residues. Germline V CDR1 and CDR2: LGHNT, FRNRAP. The CDR3 loop reads CASGLVGPYNEQFF. The CDR3 DNA is TGTGCTAGTGGTTTGGTAGGGCCGTACAATGAGCAGTTCTTC.

This rearrangement joins TRBV7-9 to TRBJ2-5; D not resolved. Germline CDR1 reads SEHNR; CDR2 reads FQNEAQ (reference sequence). V dropped 2 bases and J dropped 3 bases, with 13 bases sitting between them. This CDR3 comprises 15 residues. The DNA for the CDR3 is TGTGCCAGCAGCTTACTATCCGGTGGAGAAGAGACCCAGTACTTC. It codes for CASSLLSGGEETQYF.

This chain uses TRBV29-1 with TRBJ2-2; TRBD1 aligns across 7 bases. The ends lost 6 bases at V and 0 bases at J; junction bases unmatched: 1. The germline gives CDR1 SQVTM, CDR2 ANQGSEA. This CDR3 comprises 13 residues. For the CDR3, the DNA is TGCAGCGTCACAGGGGCGAACACCGGGGAGCTGTTTTTT. Its protein product is CSVTGANTGELFF.

The rearrangement links TRBV7-9 to TRBJ1-1, with unresolved D. The germline V and J ends were trimmed by 4 bases and 1 base, with 13 bases remaining between them. Germline loops: CDR1 SEHNR, CDR2 FQNEAQ (reference sequence). There are 15 residues in the CDR3. CDR3 in amino acids: CASSSAGPQNTEAFF. In DNA, the CDR3 is TGTGCCAGCAGCTCCGCTGGGCCACAGAACACTGAAGCTTTCTTT.

This rearrangement joins TRBV5-6 to TRBJ2-1; the D gene could be TRBD1 or TRBD2 (6 bases each). This CDR3 has 13 residues. V lost 2 bases and J 9 bases, leaving 12 bases between the germline ends. Germline values: CDR1 SGHDT, CDR2 YYEEEE. The chain's CDR3 is CASSFGGQGEQFF. The CDR3 DNA follows: TGTGCCAGCAGCTTCGGGGGCCAGGGTGAGCAGTTCTTC.

This chain joins TRBV30 and TRBJ1-2, with TRBD1 as a possible D gene (5 bases). CDR1 is GTSNPN, CDR2 SVGIG, per germline (reference sequence). CDR3 length: 15 residues. Trimming left V 4 bases short and J 4 bases short, with 19 bases between. This CDR3 is CAWTGRGRVPYGYTF. The CDR3 nucleotides read TGTGCCTGGACGGGTAGGGGTCGGGTGCCCTATGGCTACACCTTC.

In its sample, this clone was seen once. The V call is TRBV30, the J call TRBJ2-5, with 10 bases matching TRBD2. J was trimmed by 4 bases and V by 2 bases; bases with no gene match: 7. Germline V gene sequence: CDR1 GTSNPN, CDR2 SVGIG (reference sequence). The CDR3 has 15 residues. The DNA of the CDR3 is TGTGCCTGGAGTCCCCCGACTAGCGGGTCAGAGACCCAGTACTTC. As protein: CAWSPPTSGSETQYF.

V gene TRBV9 combines with J gene TRBJ2-7; the D gene is possibly TRBD2 (6 bases). The CDR3 loop spans 11 amino acids. Trimming cost V 3 bases and J 6 bases, with 7 bases left between them. Per the germline V gene, CDR1 is SGDLS and CDR2 is YYNGEE. CDR3 DNA: TGTGCCAGCAGCGGAGCGGGCGAGCAGTACTTC. This encodes CASSGAGEQYF.

The DNA for the CDR3 is TGTGCCAGTAGTATAAGCGGATACAATGAGCAGTTCTTC. The encoded protein is CASSISGYNEQFF. This chain connects TRBV19 to TRBJ2-1; a possible D gene is TRBD2 (5 bases). Germline V gene data show CDR1 as LNHDA and CDR2 as SQIVND (reference sequence). The CDR3 is 13 residues long. V lost 2 bases to trimming and J lost 4 bases, with 6 bases between them.